Below, 13 T cell receptor beta chains from the same sample are listed, as sequenced in a study of T cell responses to AZD1222 COVID-19 vaccine. TCRdb keeps only in-frame clones here, not all; method: immunoSEQ multiplex PCR. This table holds some 140,000 clones, approximately 90% found once. The sample was peripheral blood, taken on day 0 of AZD1222 vaccination. The receptors shown here come from an adult in good health.

This clone was seen just once. The chain joins TRBV6-5 to TRBJ2-5, with 8 bases that match TRBD2. Germline V gives CDR1 MNHEY, CDR2 SVGAGI. J lost 4 bases, V lost 7 bases, and 8 bases had no gene match. This CDR3 comprises 14 residues. The CDR3 sequence is CASTTGTSRETQYF. In DNA form, the CDR3 reads TGTGCCAGCACCACAGGGACTAGTCGAGAGACCCAGTACTTC.

The chain is built from TRBV6-5 and TRBJ2-3; possibly TRBD1 for D (5 bases). CDR3 length: 15 residues. Germline CDR1 MNHEY, CDR2 SVGAGI. The V end lost 3 bases, the J end lost 0 bases, and 10 bases lay between the germline ends. This CDR3 is CASSYQGTSTDTQYF. The CDR3 coding sequence is TGTGCCAGCAGTTATCAGGGAACTAGCACAGATACGCAGTATTTT.

The CDR3 DNA sequence: TGTGCCAGCAGTGGACATGGGGCCCTAGACTATGGCTACACCTTC. It translates to CASSGHGALDYGYTF. This sequence joins TRBV28 and TRBJ1-2, with D possibly matching TRBD1 (5 bases). Per the germline V gene, CDR1 is MDHEN and CDR2 is SYDVKM. This CDR3 region has 15 residues. With 5 bases removed from V and 3 bases from J, the gap between germline ends came to 16 bases.

The CDR3 nucleotides read TGTGCCAGCAGCCTAACATCCTACAATGAGCAGTTCTTC. Its translation is CASSLTSYNEQFF. The V and J genes are TRBV5-6 and TRBJ2-1; D is unresolved. The CDR3 is 13 amino acids. Germline V gene lookup returns CDR1 SGHDT and CDR2 YYEEEE. Trimming stripped 4 bases from V and 1 base from J, with 6 bases between.

The chain has TRBV9 and TRBJ1-1; D remains unclear. Germline CDR1 and CDR2: SGDLS and YYNGEE. Trimming removed 1 base at V and 4 bases at J, with 11 bases between. This CDR3 is 14 amino acids long. As DNA, the CDR3 is TGTGCCAGCAGCGTACAGGTACAAGGCACTGAAGCTTTCTTT. As protein: CASSVQVQGTEAFF.

This sequence joins TRBV7-2 and TRBJ1-1; TRBD1 matches at 7 bases. Germline CDR1 is SGHTA and CDR2 is FQGNSA. CDR3 length: 13 amino acids. With V trimmed by 5 bases and J by 9 bases, 9 bases remained unmatched. The CDR3 is CASSLEQGRKAFF. CDR3 bases: TGTGCCAGCAGCCTAGAACAGGGGCGGAAAGCTTTCTTT.

Turning to this clone: This same CDR3 is encoded by further DNA sequences in the sample. This chain joins TRBV4-1 and TRBJ1-5; D might be TRBD1 (5 bases). The CDR3 has 15 amino acids. V was clipped by 2 bases and J by 1 base, with 9 bases between them. Germline CDR1 and CDR2: MGHRA and YSYEKL. The CDR3: CASSQRGLSNQPQHF. The CDR3 region has the DNA TGCGCCAGCAGCCAACGGGGGTTAAGCAATCAGCCCCAGCATTTT.

The chain uses TRBV11-3 and TRBJ1-1; TRBD1 might be the D (6 bases). The ends were cut back, 3 bases at V and 0 bases at J, with 20 bases in the middle. There are 18 residues in the CDR3. Per the germline V gene, CDR1 is SGHNT and CDR2 is YENEEA. This chain's CDR3 is CASSFPRWTAHMNTEAFF. DNA for the CDR3: TGTGCCAGCAGCTTCCCCCGATGGACAGCTCATATGAACACTGAAGCTTTCTTT.

On this clone itself: The limits of the CDR3 on the DNA are not certain, so only TCRdb's listed CDR3 is given. The chain recombines TRBV12-1 with TRBJ1-5. TRBV12-1 is designated a pseudogene. The CDR3 numbers 12 amino acids, ends counted. CDR3 sequence: CASSFGGGSQHF.

The sample holds a few counts of this clone. This sequence joins TRBV24-1 and TRBJ2-7; 7 bases match TRBD1. The CDR3 is 13 residues long. Germline V CDR1 and CDR2: KGHDR, SFDVKD. The trim removed 9 bases at V and 5 bases at J, leaving 9 bases unmatched. DNA of the CDR3: TGTGCCACCCACCCGGACGACAGGGACGAGCAGTACTTC. Amino acids: CATHPDDRDEQYF.

The chain uses TRBV5-6 and TRBJ2-7; D gene unclear. CDR3 length: 15 amino acids. The germline gives CDR1 SGHDT, CDR2 YYEEEE. V lost 0 bases and J 2 bases, leaving 12 bases between the germline ends. CDR3 DNA: TGTGCCAGCAGCTTGGCGGGTTCTGGGGCCTACGAGCAGTACTTC. It codes for CASSLAGSGAYEQYF.

Only one count was recorded for this clone. The chain employs TRBV6-4 and TRBJ2-3; D perhaps matches TRBD1 (6 bases). The CDR3 runs to 14 residues. Germline CDR1 and CDR2: MRHNA and SNTAGT. V was cut by 8 bases and J by 2 bases, with 14 bases left in between. The CDR3 coding sequence is TGTGCCAGCGCGGCAGGGGCGGCCACAGATACGCAGTATTTT. Its translation: CASAAGAATDTQYF.

The genes are TRBV5-1 and TRBJ1-6; tentatively, D is TRBD1 (5 bases). V gave up 5 bases and J gave up 0 bases, with 15 bases separating them. Germline V gene sequence: CDR1 SGHRS, CDR2 YFSETQ. CDR3 length equals 17 residues. The CDR3 nucleotides are TGCGCCAGCAGTCCTGGGTGGGGGAGCTCCTATAATTCACCCCTCCACTTT. Translating gives CASSPGWGSSYNSPLHF.